Listed here are 12 T cell receptor beta chains from one sample, sequenced in a study of cytomegalovirus exposure and HLA in healthy donors. Sequenced by immunoSEQ multiplex PCR; TCRdb stores in-frame clones only, minus some. This sample has about 150,000 clones, with around 88% found just once. Sequenced input: PBMCs. The receptors derive from a man aged 18 to 29 in good health and CMV-seropositive.

The chain combines TRBV7-2 with TRBJ1-5, with a tentative D call TRBD1 (5 bases). The CDR3 loop spans 18 amino acids. The germline V gene encodes CDR1 SGHTA and CDR2 FQGNSA. V was clipped by 2 bases and J by 2 bases, with 19 bases between them. CDR3 residues: CASSLFPGGGGGNQPQHF. For the CDR3, the DNA is TGTGCCAGCAGCTTATTCCCTGGTGGGGGAGGGGGCAATCAGCCCCAGCATTTT. Full variable domain (missing parts from reference TRBV7-2 and TRBJ1-5): GAGVSQSPSNKVTEKGKDVELRCDPISGHTALYWYRQSLGQGLEFLIYFQGNSAPDKSGLPSDRFSAERTGGSVSTLTIQRTQQEDSAVYLCASSLFPGGGGGNQPQHFGDGTRLSIL.

The CDR3 region is CASGAENSGPNEQFF. Here the CDR3 DNA reads TGTGCCAGCGGTGCGGAAAACTCGGGTCCCAATGAGCAGTTCTTC. The chain links TRBV6-6 to TRBJ2-1, with D hard to call. The germline V and J ends were trimmed by 8 bases and 6 bases, with 20 bases remaining between them. The CDR3 contains 15 residues. From germline, CDR1 is MNHNY and CDR2 SVGAGI (reference sequence).

The chain is built from TRBV4-3 and TRBJ2-7; 9 bases align to TRBD1. Germline V gives CDR1 LGHNA, CDR2 YSLEER. The J segment lost 2 bases and the V segment lost 0 bases, leaving 5 bases of the junction unmatched. The CDR3 is 16 residues long. CDR3 bases: TGCGCCAGCAGCCAAGAGTGGGACAGGGAGGCCTACGAGCAGTACTTC. Translated: CASSQEWDREAYEQYF.

The V and J genes are TRBV2 and TRBJ2-3; D is unclear. The V and J ends lost 5 bases and 3 bases respectively, with 3 bases between them. Per germline, CDR1 SNHLY and CDR2 FYNNEI. CDR3 length: 11 amino acids. The chain's CDR3 is CASSITDTQYF. The CDR3, as DNA: TGTGCCAGCAGTATAACAGATACGCAGTATTTT.

This chain uses TRBV27 with TRBJ2-1; a possible D gene is TRBD1 (6 bases). The CDR3 consists of 14 residues. Germline V gives CDR1 MNHEY, CDR2 SMNVEV (reference sequence). Trimming removed 6 bases from V and 9 bases from J, with 18 bases in between. Here the CDR3 reads CASSRSDRLGEQFF. The CDR3 nucleotides read TGTGCCAGCAGCCGGAGTGACAGGTTGGGTGAGCAGTTCTTC.

This sequence joins TRBV6-5 and TRBJ1-2; 8 bases agree with TRBD1. This CDR3 region has 14 residues. J was trimmed by 5 bases and V by 6 bases; bases with no gene match: 8. Germline CDR1 and CDR2: MNHEY and SVGAGI. CDR3 protein: CASSPGQGYYGYTF. CDR3 coding DNA: TGTGCCAGCAGCCCCGGACAGGGTTATTATGGCTACACCTTC.

This chain links TRBV9 with TRBJ2-3, with no clear D. This CDR3 has 16 amino acids. Germline V gene lookup returns CDR1 SGDLS and CDR2 YYNGEE. Trimming stripped 3 bases from V and 2 bases from J, with 16 bases between. CDR3 loop: CASSEWATGHTDTQYF. CDR3 coding DNA: TGTGCCAGCAGCGAGTGGGCTACTGGGCACACAGATACGCAGTATTTT.

V is TRBV7-2 and J is TRBJ2-3; the D gene is possibly TRBD1 (6 bases). This CDR3 spans 15 amino acids. Per germline, CDR1 SGHTA and CDR2 FQGNSA. V dropped 0 bases and J dropped 5 bases, with 12 bases sitting between them. DNA for the CDR3: TGTGCCAGCAGCTTAGCGGCACAGGGTGGAGATACGCAGTATTTT. Translation: CASSLAAQGGDTQYF.

The chain has TRBV7-9 and TRBJ2-3, with D possibly being TRBD2 (7 bases). Trimming left V 5 bases short and J 2 bases short, with 11 bases between. The CDR3 spans 14 residues. The germline CDR1 and CDR2 sequences are SEHNR and FQNEAQ (reference sequence). CDR3 loop: CASSPGGDTDTQYF. CDR3 DNA: TGTGCCAGCAGCCCGGGGGGCGACACAGATACGCAGTATTTT.

V and J are TRBV7-2 and TRBJ2-2; D unresolved. Trimming pared 5 bases from V and 7 bases from J, leaving 17 bases between. Germline assignment: CDR1 SGHTA and CDR2 FQGNSA. The CDR3 spans 15 residues. The CDR3 DNA sequence: TGTGCCAGCAGCCCACCCCTAGGTCCCGGCGGGGAGCTGTTTTTT. Protein sequence: CASSPPLGPGGELFF.

The sample holds one count of this clone. The chain recombines TRBV5-4 with TRBJ1-2; TRBD1 is a possible D gene (5 bases). The length of the CDR3 is 15 residues. V was clipped by 4 bases and J by 5 bases, with 18 bases between them. Germline-derived CDR1 and CDR2 are SGHNT and YYREEE (reference sequence). In DNA, the CDR3 is TGTGCCAGCAGCGGAGGACACGGCGGGGAGTATGGCTACACCTTC. Amino acids: CASSGGHGGEYGYTF. Filled out from reference TRBV5-4 and TRBJ1-2, the complete variable domain reads ETGVTQSPTHLIKTRGQQVTLRCSSQSGHNTVSWYQQALGQGPQFIFQYYREEENGRGNFPPRFSGLQFPNYSSELNVNALELDDSALYLCASSGGHGGEYGYTFGSGTRLTVV.

This clone came up once. The chain has TRBV14 and TRBJ2-1; D might be TRBD2 (5 bases). Germline V gene lookup returns CDR1 SGHDN and CDR2 FVKESK. This CDR3 comprises 16 residues. The V end was cut by 0 bases, the J end by 1 base, with 10 bases between. This CDR3 is CASSQDETNSYNEQFF. In nucleotides, the CDR3 is TGTGCCAGCAGCCAAGATGAGACTAATTCCTACAATGAGCAGTTCTTC.